Listed here are 7 T cell receptor beta chains from one sample, sequenced in a study of CD8 T cells in ankylosing spondylitis (TCRdb year 2017). Broader findings and caveats from the paper: Blood from ankylosing spondylitis patients appeared to be characterized by a TCR beta motif composed of about eight highly homologous amino acid variants.

The library was produced with 5' RACE. Sequenced on an Illumina HiSeq 2500. TCRdb reprocessing: public reads trimmed at Q25 with fastp, clones called with MiXCR, in-frame beta chains kept. Entries are consolidated by CDR3 protein sequence, retaining the most common genes and DNA. This sample has 750,000 to 850,000 distinct CDR3 sequences in its table, and approximately 12% of those were observed once. Roughly 0.51% of the sample rests with the top ten. Their recognized antigens are unknown. The sequencing input was blood, either unsorted or a sorted T cell fraction (not recorded which). All receptors come from a male donor with ankylosing spondylitis.

This clonotype was seen repeatedly, ten times or more. J is TRBJ1-1 and V is TRBV9; D is undetermined. Germline CDR1 and CDR2: SGDLS and YYNGEE. The CDR3 extends over 14 amino acids. V shed 0 bases and J shed 3 bases, with 9 bases lying between them. The CDR3: CASSVAGYDTEAFF. Here the CDR3 DNA reads TGTGCCAGCAGCGTAGCTGGGTACGACACTGAAGCTTTCTTT.

The table lists this clonotype with many counts. The chain employs TRBV27 and TRBJ2-7; D gene ambiguous. V lost 6 bases to trimming and J lost 1 base, with 13 bases between them. This CDR3 spans 14 amino acids. Per the germline V gene, CDR1 is MNHEY and CDR2 is SMNVEV (reference sequence). The CDR3 loop reads CASRFIEESYEQYF. The CDR3 coding sequence is TGTGCCAGCAGATTCATAGAGGAGTCCTACGAGCAGTACTTC.

The chain couples TRBV7-9 to TRBJ1-2; TRBD1 might be the D (6 bases). V was cut by 5 bases and J by 2 bases, with 12 bases left in between. This CDR3 spans 14 amino acids. The germline V gene has CDR1 SEHNR and CDR2 FQNEAQ (reference sequence). In DNA, the CDR3 is TGTGCCAGCAGCCAAACTGACAGGAACTATGGCTACACCTTC. Protein sequence: CASSQTDRNYGYTF.

This clonotype was seen a handful of times. This sequence joins TRBV10-3 and TRBJ2-7; TRBD1 agrees at 10 bases. This CDR3 is 15 amino acids long. Trimming removed 6 bases from V and 4 bases from J; junction bases left unmatched: 9. Germline V CDR1 and CDR2: ENHRY, SYGVKD. CDR3 amino acids: CAIREDRGLVYEQYF. The CDR3 DNA sequence: TGTGCCATCAGAGAAGACAGGGGGCTAGTTTACGAGCAGTACTTC.

This clonotype turned up a few times. An end of the junction does not agree with germline; a read error may underlie this. This chain uses TRBV5-1 with TRBJ1-3; 9 positions agree with TRBD1. In germline, CDR1 is SGHRS, CDR2 YFSETQ. CDR3 length equals 13 residues. CDR3 sequence reads: CASSYRDRDPPSF. As DNA, the CDR3 is TGCGCCAGCAGCTACCGGGACAGGGATCCTCCGTCATTT.

The chain joins TRBV6-2 or TRBV6-3 to TRBJ2-2, with a weak D call TRBD1 (5 bases). The ends were cut back, 7 bases at V and 6 bases at J, with 12 bases in the middle. The CDR3 loop spans 13 amino acids. CDR1 MNHEY and CDR2 SVGEGT come from the germline V gene. This CDR3 is CASTSQGAGELFF. CDR3 DNA: TGTGCCAGCACGTCCCAGGGCGCCGGGGAGCTGTTTTTT.

The table lists this clonotype with a few counts. CDR3 nucleotides: TGCGCCAGCAGCCGCGGACAGGAGGTAGCTGGAAACACCATATATTTT. Protein product: CASSRGQEVAGNTIYF. The chain recombines TRBV5-1 with TRBJ1-3; 7 positions match TRBD1. The junction had 9 bases not matched to a gene; V was cut back by 4 bases and J by 2 bases. This CDR3 region has 16 residues. CDR1 and CDR2 (germline): SGHRS, YFSETQ. Full variable domain (remainder filled in from reference TRBV5-1 and TRBJ1-3): KAGVTQTPRYLIKTRGQQVTLSCSPISGHRSVSWYQQTPGQGLQFLFEYFSETQRNKGNFPGRFSGRQFSNSRSEMNVSTLELGDSALYLCASSRGQEVAGNTIYFGEGSWLTVV.